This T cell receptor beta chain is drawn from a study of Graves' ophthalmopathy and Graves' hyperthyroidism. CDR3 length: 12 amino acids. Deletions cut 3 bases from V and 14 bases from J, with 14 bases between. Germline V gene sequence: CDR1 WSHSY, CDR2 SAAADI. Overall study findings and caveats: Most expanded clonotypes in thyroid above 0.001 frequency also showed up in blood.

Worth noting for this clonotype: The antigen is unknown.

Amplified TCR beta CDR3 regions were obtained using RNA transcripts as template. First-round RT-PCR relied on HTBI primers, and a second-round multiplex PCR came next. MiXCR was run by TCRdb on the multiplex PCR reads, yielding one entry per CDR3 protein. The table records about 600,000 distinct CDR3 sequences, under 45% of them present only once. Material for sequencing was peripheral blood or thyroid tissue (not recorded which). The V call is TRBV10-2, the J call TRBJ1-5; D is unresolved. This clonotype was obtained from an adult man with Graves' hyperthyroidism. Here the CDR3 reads CASSEWVSNEHF. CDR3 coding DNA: TGCGCCAGCAGTGAATGGGTTAGTAACGAGCATTTT.